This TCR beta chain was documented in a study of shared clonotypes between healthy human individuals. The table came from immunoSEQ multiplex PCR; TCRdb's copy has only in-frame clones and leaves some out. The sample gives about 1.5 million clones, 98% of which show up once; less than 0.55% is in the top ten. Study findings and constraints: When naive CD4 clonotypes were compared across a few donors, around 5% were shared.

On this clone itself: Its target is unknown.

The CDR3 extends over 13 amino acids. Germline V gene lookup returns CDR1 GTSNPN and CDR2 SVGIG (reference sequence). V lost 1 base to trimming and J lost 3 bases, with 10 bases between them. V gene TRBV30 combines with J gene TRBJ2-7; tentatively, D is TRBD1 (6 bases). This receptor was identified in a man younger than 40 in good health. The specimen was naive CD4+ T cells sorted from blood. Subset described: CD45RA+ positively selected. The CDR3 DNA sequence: TGTGCCTGGAGTGGGCACAGGGTCTACGAGCAGTACTTC. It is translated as CAWSGHRVYEQYF.